These T cell receptor beta chains were read from a single sample in a study of Ad26.COV2.S vaccination and SARS-CoV-2 variants. The table came from immunoSEQ multiplex PCR; TCRdb's copy has only in-frame clones and leaves some out. The data contain more than 300,000 clones, about 85% of them singletons. Sequenced material: peripheral blood, taken in a trial of Ad26.COV2.S vaccine versus placebo. Receptor source: a person between 18 and 65 years old who received the Ad26.COV2.S COVID-19 vaccine or a placebo. Each CDR3 is given with its conserved first and last residue. The D gene is left open where the match is weak. For some rows the clone size is stated as once, few or many, or as a class when expanded; others skip it.

v_call	cdr3_length	d_call	clone_size	j_call	cdr3_nt	cdr3_aa
TRBV16	11	.	.	TRBJ2-5	TGTGCCAGCAGCCGGGGAGAGACCCAGTACTTC	CASSRGETQYF
TRBV5-1	14	.	.	TRBJ2-7	TGCGCCAGCAGCTTGGAGCTAGACCCCTACGAGCAGTACTTC	CASSLELDPYEQYF
TRBV6-2/TRBV6-3	13	.	.	TRBJ1-5	TGTGCCAGCAGTTCGGGGGCGAGCCAGCCCCAGCATTTT	CASSSGASQPQHF
TRBV4-3	16	.	.	TRBJ2-7	TGCGCCAGCAGCCTGGGACGTGGACGAAGCTCCTACGAGCAGTACTTC	CASSLGRGRSSYEQYF
TRBV5-1	15	.	.	TRBJ2-6	TGCGCCAGCAGCTTGGGCGGGTCAGGGGCCAACGTCCTGACTTTC	CASSLGGSGANVLTF
TRBV5-6	16	.	once	TRBJ2-1	TGTGCCAGCAGCCGAGATCTAGCGACCGTTCTGGGTGAGCAGTTCTTC	CASSRDLATVLGEQFF
TRBV5-4	16	.	.	TRBJ2-2	TGTGCCAGCAGCCCCAGGGCCCCCGAGAACACCGGGGAGCTGTTTTTT	CASSPRAPENTGELFF
TRBV18	17	TRBD1	.	TRBJ2-6	TGTGCCAGCTCCCGGGACAGGGGGCTCACTGGGGCCAACGTCCTGACTTTC	CASSRDRGLTGANVLTF
TRBV6-5	13	.	once	TRBJ1-3	TGTGCCAGTGGGGCTCGTGGGGGAAACACCATATATTTT	CASGARGGNTIYF
TRBV30	15	TRBD1	.	TRBJ2-6	TGTGCCTGGGACAGGGGGCCGCGTGGGGCCAACGTCCTGACTTTC	CAWDRGPRGANVLTF
TRBV28	13	.	.	TRBJ1-6	TGTGCCAGCAGGCGGACAGCCAATTCACCCCTCCACTTT	CASRRTANSPLHF
TRBV4-3	16	TRBD1	.	TRBJ1-4	TGCGCCAGCAGCCAGGGACAGGGGAGGGAGGGTGAAAAACTGTTTTTT	CASSQGQGREGEKLFF
TRBV10-1	16	.	few	TRBJ2-5	TGCGCCAGCAGTGAGTCTCAGGCAGGCGTACAAGAGACCCAGTACTTC	CASSESQAGVQETQYF
TRBV27	16	.	.	TRBJ2-2	TGTGCCAGCAGTTCCACAAACAGGGTAAACACCGGGGAGCTGTTTTTT	CASSSTNRVNTGELFF
TRBV6-1	13	.	.	TRBJ2-3	TGTGCCAGCAGTGACAGACTCACAGATACGCAGTATTTT	CASSDRLTDTQYF
TRBV9	13	.	.	TRBJ2-7	TGTGCCAGCAGCGCCGTCGGAGGGTACGAGCAGTACTTC	CASSAVGGYEQYF
TRBV6-2/TRBV6-3	15	.	once	TRBJ2-1	TGTGCCAGCAGTCGACCCTCCCGGGAGCGAAATGAGCAGTTCTTC	CASSRPSRERNEQFF
TRBV21-1	15	.	.	TRBJ1-2	TGTGCCAGCAGCAAAGCGGCAATAAGGGCCTATGGCTACACCTTC	CASSKAAIRAYGYTF
TRBV6-5	13	TRBD1	once	TRBJ1-2	TGTGCCAGCAGCCGGACAGGGGGCTATGGCTACACCTTC	CASSRTGGYGYTF
TRBV5-1	15	.	many	TRBJ2-5	TGCGCCAGCAGCTTGGACGTGGGACTTCAAGAGACCCAGTACTTC	CASSLDVGLQETQYF
TRBV30	13	.	once	TRBJ1-4	TGTGCCTGGAATGGGGGGGCAAATGAAAAACTGTTTTTT	CAWNGGANEKLFF
TRBV9	13	.	.	TRBJ2-7	TGTGCCAGCAGCGTCGAGGACAGTCCCGAGCAGTACTTC	CASSVEDSPEQYF
TRBV19	15	.	.	TRBJ2-3	TGTGCCACACAAAAGGACAGACAGCTCACAGATACGCAGTATTTT	CATQKDRQLTDTQYF
TRBV3-1/TRBV3-2	15	.	many	TRBJ2-2	TGTGCCAGCAGCCAAGTCGCTAGCTCGACCGGGGAGCTGTTTTTT	CASSQVASSTGELFF
TRBV11-3	13	.	.	TRBJ2-3	TGTGCCAGCAGTAGACGACTAGCAGATACGCAGTATTTT	CASSRRLADTQYF
TRBV6-5	12	.	.	TRBJ1-6	TGTGCCAGCAGCCTTGTTAATTCACCCCTCCACTTT	CASSLVNSPLHF
TRBV2	16	TRBD2	.	TRBJ2-5	TGTGCCAGCAGGCGCGGGACTAGCGGGGGAGAAGAGACCCAGTACTTC	CASRRGTSGGEETQYF
TRBV6-6	12	.	.	TRBJ1-1	TGTGCCAGCAGCCCCCGAAGGACACAAGCTTTCTTT	CASSPRRTQAFF
TRBV11-2	18	TRBD2	.	TRBJ2-3	TGTGCCAGCAGCCCTTTTCTGACTAGCGGGGGGCCCACAGATACGCAGTATTTT	CASSPFLTSGGPTDTQYF
TRBV4-3	16	.	once	TRBJ1-3	TGCGCCAGCAGCCAAGCTGAAAGGGTAACTGGAAACACCATATATTTT	CASSQAERVTGNTIYF
TRBV5-6	17	TRBD2	.	TRBJ2-1	TGTGCCAGCAGCTCTGGGACTAGCGGAGTCACATACAATGAGCAGTTCTTC	CASSSGTSGVTYNEQFF
TRBV3-1/TRBV3-2	15	TRBD2	.	TRBJ2-3	TGTGCCAGCAGGACTAGCGGGGGGGCCCCAGATACGCAGTATTTT	CASRTSGGAPDTQYF
TRBV3-1/TRBV3-2	13	TRBD1	.	TRBJ2-5	TGTGCCAGCAGCCAATCAGGGGGAGAGACCCAGTACTTC	CASSQSGGETQYF
TRBV11-1	14	TRBD2	.	TRBJ2-7	TGTGCCAGCAGCCCACTAGCGGGGGACTACGAGCAGTACTTC	CASSPLAGDYEQYF
TRBV25-1	18	.	.	TRBJ1-6	TGTGCCAGCAGTGAATACGGGGGAGGGGAGGCAAATAATTCACCCCTCCACTTT	CASSEYGGGEANNSPLHF
TRBV27	16	.	.	TRBJ2-1	TGTGCCAGCAGTTTATCGGGGGGGCGGTCGGACAATGAGCAGTTCTTC	CASSLSGGRSDNEQFF
TRBV5-1	15	.	.	TRBJ1-1	TGCGCCAGCAGCTTGGTAGAGGCCTTGAACACTGAAGCTTTCTTT	CASSLVEALNTEAFF
TRBV30	15	.	.	TRBJ2-1	TGTGCCTGGAGTGGTGGGCGGGGCCCCTACAATGAGCAGTTCTTC	CAWSGGRGPYNEQFF
TRBV3-1/TRBV3-2	16	.	.	TRBJ1-1	TGTGCCAGCAGCCCAAGCCGAGGGTCTCCTGTTGAGGGAGCTTTCTTT	CASSPSRGSPVEGAFF
TRBV7-8	14	TRBD1	.	TRBJ2-7	TGTGCCACCCTTTCCGGGACAGGGAATTACGAGCAGTACTTC	CATLSGTGNYEQYF
TRBV4-2	16	TRBD1	.	TRBJ2-2	TGTGCCAGCATTACCCAAGGGACAGAGAACACCGGGGAGCTGTTTTTT	CASITQGTENTGELFF
TRBV27	15	.	.	TRBJ2-6	TGTGCCAGCAGGGGGGTAGGATCTGGGGCCAACGTCCTGACTTTC	CASRGVGSGANVLTF
TRBV7-3	14	TRBD1	.	TRBJ1-2	TGTGCCAGCAGCTCCGAGGGGGCGAACTATGGCTACACCTTC	CASSSEGANYGYTF
TRBV6-5	14	.	once	TRBJ1-3	TGTGCCAGCAGTTACTCGTCCGCTGGAAACACCATATATTTT	CASSYSSAGNTIYF
TRBV7-9	16	TRBD1	.	TRBJ1-1	TGTGCCAGCAGCTTAAAGGGGGGACAGCCGAACACTGAAGCTTTCTTT	CASSLKGGQPNTEAFF
TRBV28	12	.	.	TRBJ1-1	TGTGCCACTATAACCCCCCCTACTGAAGCTTTCTTT	CATITPPTEAFF
TRBV10-3	13	.	.	TRBJ2-7	TGTGCCATCAGCAGGGGCACTCGGGACGAGCAGTACTTC	CAISRGTRDEQYF
TRBV11-2	14	.	.	TRBJ2-1	TGTGCCAGCAGCTTAAGCAGGGGAGAAAGCGGGGAGTTCTTC	CASSLSRGESGEFF
TRBV6-6	13	TRBD1	.	TRBJ1-2	TGTGCCAGCAGTTACACCGACAGGGATGGCTACACCTTC	CASSYTDRDGYTF
TRBV7-9	15	TRBD1	.	TRBJ1-1	TGTGCCAGCAGCTTAGCGGGACAGCCGAACACTGAAGCTTTCTTT	CASSLAGQPNTEAFF
TRBV18	13	.	.	TRBJ1-2	TGTGCCAGCTCAACAGGGACATTCCATGGCTACACCTTC	CASSTGTFHGYTF
TRBV19	15	.	.	TRBJ2-1	TGTGCCAGTAGTCCAGGGGAGGGACCCTACAATGAGCAGTTCTTC	CASSPGEGPYNEQFF
TRBV5-4	15	.	.	TRBJ1-2	TGTGCCAGCAGCTTTTTTGAGGACCCGATCTATGGCTACACCTTC	CASSFFEDPIYGYTF
TRBV25-1	12	.	.	TRBJ1-5	TGTGCCAGCAGTGGAACTAATCAGCCCCAGCATTTT	CASSGTNQPQHF
TRBV27	13	.	.	TRBJ1-2	TGTGCCAGCAGTTTAGGGGAAAACTATGGCTACACCTTC	CASSLGENYGYTF
TRBV30	13	TRBD2	.	TRBJ2-3	TGTGCCTGGAGTGTAGCGGGGACAGATACGCAGTATTTT	CAWSVAGTDTQYF
TRBV4-2	13	.	.	TRBJ1-1	TGTGCCAGCAGCCTCCAAGGCGCCTGGTGGGCTTTCTTT	CASSLQGAWWAFF
TRBV9	15	TRBD2	.	TRBJ2-2	TGTGCCAGCAGCGTAGGGGTGGCGGGGGCCGGGGAGCTGTTTTTT	CASSVGVAGAGELFF